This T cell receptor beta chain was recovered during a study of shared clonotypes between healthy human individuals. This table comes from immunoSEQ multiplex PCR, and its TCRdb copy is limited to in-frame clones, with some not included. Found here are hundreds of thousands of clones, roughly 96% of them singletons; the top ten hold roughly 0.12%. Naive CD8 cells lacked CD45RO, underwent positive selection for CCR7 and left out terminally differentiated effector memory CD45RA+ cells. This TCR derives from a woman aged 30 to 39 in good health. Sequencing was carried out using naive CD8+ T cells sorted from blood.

CDR3 DNA sequence: TGTGCCAGTCGTCCCTCGGACAGGGATCAGCCCCAGCATTTT. This codes for CASRPSDRDQPQHF. The J gene is TRBJ1-5, the V gene TRBV6-1; the match to TRBD1 covers 8 bases. Germline V gives CDR1 MNHNS, CDR2 SASEGT. This CDR3 contains 14 residues. V shed 9 bases, J shed 5 bases, and the junction held 9 bases outside the gene matches.